This T cell receptor (beta chain) was sequenced for a study of blood T cell repertoires in COVID-19. Study details: The United States, Italy and Spain were the sources of the acute and convalescent COVID-19 samples. Sources were T cells, B-cell-depleted T cells, or PBMCs; the material itself was cDNA or gDNA.

Per germline, CDR1 MNHEY and CDR2 SVGEGT. This CDR3 is 16 amino acids long. J lost 2 bases, V lost 4 bases, and 8 bases had no gene match. In the original processing: For nucleated cells, counts were estimated from reference gene primer amplification. The method was immunoSEQ multiplex PCR; TCRdb's version includes in-frame clones alone and lacks a portion of them. From that table come the V and J calls and clone size; the DNA was used to work out D and trimming. The repertoire holds 150,000 to 200,000 clones, over 60% seen once, with approximately 26% in the top ten. The specimen sequenced was peripheral blood. The chain employs TRBV6-2 or TRBV6-3 and TRBJ2-7; 10 nucleotides match TRBD2. This TCR derives from a woman in her 70s with acute or convalescent COVID-19. CDR3 coding DNA: TGTGCCAGCAGTTCCGAGACTAGCGGGCCCACCTACGAGCAGTACTTC. Amino acid sequence: CASSSETSGPTYEQYF.